One and the same sample provided the 30 T cell receptor beta chains below, sequenced in a study of graft-versus-host responses after intestinal transplantation. Libraries were prepared by immunoSEQ multiplex PCR; TCRdb keeps only in-frame clonotypes and omits some of them. The sample holds 100,000 to 110,000 clones, roughly 90% seen once. Which antigens these TCRs recognize remains unknown. The input for sequencing was unstimulated CD4+ T cells sorted from spleen or lymph node cells, taken before transplant. The receptors derive from a human donor who was the organ donor for an intestinal transplant.

This rearrangement joins TRBV11-2 to TRBJ2-3; D remains unclear. V lost 5 bases to trimming and J lost 0 bases, with 12 bases between them. CDR3 length: 15 residues. CDR1 and CDR2 (germline): SGHAT, FQNNGV. For the CDR3, the DNA is TGTGCCAGCAGCCAGTCCCGGGCGAGCACAGATACGCAGTATTTT. This encodes CASSQSRASTDTQYF. The whole variable domain, filled in from reference TRBV11-2 and TRBJ2-3, reads EAGVAQSPRYKIIEKRQSVAFWCNPISGHATLYWYQQILGQGPKLLIQFQNNGVVDDSQLPKDRFSAERLKGVDSTLKIQPAKLEDSAVYLCASSQSRASTDTQYFGPGTRLTVL.

The chain carries TRBV6-5 and TRBJ2-3; unclear D gene. CDR1 and CDR2 from the germline V gene are MNHEY and SVGAGI. The CDR3 spans 11 residues. The V end lost 6 bases, the J end lost 8 bases, and 9 bases lay between the germline ends. This CDR3 is CASSNAATQYF. CDR3 sequence (DNA): TGTGCCAGCAGCAATGCTGCTACGCAGTATTTT.

This rearrangement joins TRBV7-3 to TRBJ2-2; no firm D call. CDR3 length: 13 residues. Germline-derived CDR1 and CDR2 are SGHTA and FQGTGA. Trimming left V 1 base short and J 7 bases short, with 7 bases between. The CDR3 loop is CASSLIKSGELFF. In DNA, the CDR3 is TGTGCCAGCAGCTTAATAAAGAGCGGGGAGCTGTTTTTT.

The chain has TRBV9 and TRBJ2-6, with 7 nucleotides matching TRBD1. Per the germline V gene, CDR1 is SGDLS and CDR2 is YYNGEE. The ends lost 3 bases at V and 2 bases at J; junction bases unmatched: 5. The CDR3 totals 16 residues. The CDR3 DNA reads TGTGCCAGCAGCGGTCCCAGGGGGACTGGGGCCAACGTCCTGACTTTC. This translates into CASSGPRGTGANVLTF.

The chain joins TRBV5-1 to TRBJ2-7, with D perhaps matching TRBD2 (7 bases). The germline V and J ends were trimmed by 3 bases and 6 bases, with 19 bases remaining between them. The germline CDR1 and CDR2 sequences are SGHRS and YFSETQ. This CDR3 comprises 15 residues. CDR3 in DNA: TGCGCCAGCAGCTCTGACGGGTTAGGGGGGGTCGAGCAGTACTTC. Translated, it gives CASSSDGLGGVEQYF.

V usage is TRBV6-1 and J usage is TRBJ1-2; the match to TRBD1 covers 7 bases. J was trimmed by 3 bases and V by 2 bases; bases with no gene match: 6. Germline CDR1 MNHNS, CDR2 SASEGT. The CDR3 is made up of 15 amino acids. The CDR3 sequence is CASSERQGLDYGYTF. CDR3 nucleotide sequence: TGTGCCAGCAGTGAACGACAGGGCTTAGACTATGGCTACACCTTC.

The chain has TRBV29-1 and TRBJ1-1; TRBD1 matches 7 bases. With 6 bases clipped from V and 2 bases from J, the junction kept 9 bases outside the gene matches. The CDR3 extends over 14 amino acids. Germline lookup yields CDR1 SQVTM and CDR2 ANQGSEA. This CDR3 reads CSVLSGGGNTEAFF. The CDR3 DNA reads TGCAGCGTCCTCTCGGGAGGGGGCAACACTGAAGCTTTCTTT. Supplemented by reference TRBV29-1 and TRBJ1-1, the full variable domain reads SAVISQKPSRDICQRGTSLTIQCQVDSQVTMMFWYRQQPGQSLTLIATANQGSEATYESGFVIDKFPISRPNLTFSTLTVSNMSPEDSSIYLCSVLSGGGNTEAFFGQGTRLTVV.

The V call is TRBV5-1, the J call TRBJ1-4; D is undetermined. Trimming removed 4 bases from V and 0 bases from J, with 10 bases in between. Looked up from germline, CDR1 is SGHRS and CDR2 is YFSETQ. The CDR3 consists of 15 residues. The CDR3 coding sequence is TGCGCCAGCAGCCCGAGCCCTGCAACTAATGAAAAACTGTTTTTT. Protein product: CASSPSPATNEKLFF.

The chain is built from TRBV5-4 and TRBJ2-5, with 7 bases aligning to TRBD2. Germline assignment: CDR1 SGHNT and CDR2 YYREEE (reference sequence). J gave up 2 bases and V 4 bases, and 11 bases lay outside the gene matches. This CDR3 is 16 amino acids long. CDR3 bases: TGTGCCAGCAGCCCCACCGGGGGGTACCTACAAGAGACCCAGTACTTC. Its protein is CASSPTGGYLQETQYF.

The chain has TRBV4-2 and TRBJ2-5; 9 positions agree with TRBD2. With the DNA end fitting TRBJ2-7 better, the J assignment may be wrong. Germline V gives CDR1 LGHNA, CDR2 YNFKEQ. CDR3 size: 15 residues. The CDR3 DNA sequence: TGTGCCAGCAGCCAAGAGCGGGGGGGTCCCTACGAGCAGTACTTC. Protein sequence: CASSQERGGPYEQYF.

A few counts support this clone. The V and J genes are TRBV7-2 and TRBJ2-5, with D perhaps TRBD2 (5 bases). Germline V gives CDR1 SGHTA, CDR2 FQGNSA. Trimming removed 5 bases from V and 7 bases from J, with 23 bases in between. This CDR3 is 16 amino acids long. The CDR3 loop is CASSPRMSGLVRTQYF. In nucleotides, the CDR3 is TGTGCCAGCAGCCCTCGGATGAGCGGCTTAGTGCGGACCCAGTACTTC.

The V call is TRBV19, the J call TRBJ1-6; D is undetermined. Germline V lookup: CDR1 LNHDA, CDR2 SQIVND (reference sequence). V lost 3 bases, J lost 5 bases, and 11 bases lay in between. The CDR3 extends over 15 amino acids. CDR3 bases: TGTGCCAGTAGTATGAGGAGGCAGAATAATTCACCCCTCCACTTT. It yields the protein CASSMRRQNNSPLHF.

For this clone: Distinct nucleotide sequences in the sample also encode this CDR3. V and J are TRBV5-6 and TRBJ2-7, with D uncertain. The CDR3 has 12 amino acids. The germline CDR1 and CDR2 sequences are SGHDT and YYEEEE. V lost 2 bases, J lost 3 bases, and 6 bases lay in between. CDR3 residues: CASSLGGYEQYF. For the CDR3, the DNA is TGTGCCAGCAGCTTAGGCGGCTACGAGCAGTACTTC.

V is TRBV4-1 and J is TRBJ2-7, with 13 bases matching TRBD2. CDR1 MGHRA and CDR2 YSYEKL come from the germline V gene. The junction had 7 bases not matched to a gene; V was cut back by 4 bases and J by 1 base. This CDR3 has 17 residues. CDR3 in DNA: TGCGCCAGCAGCCGAGGACTAGCGGGGGACACTTCCTACGAGCAGTACTTC. Translating it yields CASSRGLAGDTSYEQYF.

The V call is TRBV10-3, the J call TRBJ2-5; a possible D gene is TRBD2 (5 bases). Germline loops: CDR1 ENHRY, CDR2 SYGVKD. The CDR3 contains 10 residues. Trimming pared 8 bases from V and 4 bases from J, leaving 5 bases between. The CDR3 nucleotides read TGTGCCATCGGAGGAGAGACCCAGTACTTC. Translating gives CAIGGETQYF.

This clone has more than one count but fewer than ten. V gene TRBV4-1 combines with J gene TRBJ1-2, with 8 bases lining up with TRBD1. This CDR3 has 15 residues. After removal of 1 base from V and 6 bases from J, the junction contained 7 bases not matched to a gene. CDR1 and CDR2 from the germline V gene are MGHRA and YSYEKL. CDR3 in DNA: TGCGCCAGCAGCCAAGTCAGGGGGCGCCGGGATGGCTACACCTTC. Its protein product is CASSQVRGRRDGYTF.

The chain carries TRBV2 and TRBJ2-1; 11 bases map to TRBD1. The CDR3 is 17 residues long. With V trimmed by 2 bases and J by 3 bases, 6 bases remained unmatched. Germline V gene sequence: CDR1 SNHLY, CDR2 FYNNEI. The CDR3 sequence is CASSEWTGTGGYNEQFF. The CDR3 region has the DNA TGTGCCAGCAGTGAATGGACCGGGACAGGGGGCTACAATGAGCAGTTCTTC.

This clone was seen just once. CDR3 bases: TGCGCCAGCAGCCCGAGACTAGAGTTCACCGGGGAGCTGTTTTTT. This gives the protein CASSPRLEFTGELFF. The gene calls are TRBV5-1 and TRBJ2-2; tentatively, D is TRBD2 (6 bases). Germline-derived CDR1 and CDR2 are SGHRS and YFSETQ. With 4 bases removed from V and 4 bases from J, the gap between germline ends came to 14 bases. The CDR3 consists of 15 residues.

This clone has just one count. This same CDR3 is encoded by further DNA sequences in the sample. The rearrangement links TRBV5-1 to TRBJ1-1; D not resolved. CDR3 length: 17 residues. Germline V gives CDR1 SGHRS, CDR2 YFSETQ. V lost 2 bases to trimming and J lost 0 bases, with 17 bases between them. CDR3 amino acids: CASSLFPAGTMNTEAFF. The CDR3 nucleotides read TGCGCCAGCAGCTTATTTCCGGCAGGAACCATGAACACTGAAGCTTTCTTT.

V and J are TRBV25-1 and TRBJ2-7, with a possible D match to TRBD1 (6 bases). Germline V lookup: CDR1 MGHDK, CDR2 SYGVNS. Trimming removed 4 bases from V and 2 bases from J, with 12 bases in between. This CDR3 contains 14 residues. The CDR3: CASSGGQSPYEQYF. In DNA form, the CDR3 reads TGTGCCAGCAGTGGAGGACAGTCGCCCTACGAGCAGTACTTC.

V usage is TRBV28 and J usage is TRBJ1-5; possibly TRBD1 for D (5 bases). V was pared by 3 bases and J by 4 bases, with 16 bases between. CDR1 is MDHEN and CDR2 is SYDVKM in the germline V gene. The CDR3 loop spans 16 amino acids. The CDR3 DNA reads as TGTGCCAGCAGTTTCGCTGGCCAGGGCCCTAATCAGCCCCAGCATTTT. Its translation: CASSFAGQGPNQPQHF.

The chain has TRBV28 and TRBJ1-1, with 9 bases fitting TRBD1. CDR3 length equals 15 residues. Germline V gene data show CDR1 as MDHEN and CDR2 as SYDVKM. V gave up 5 bases and J gave up 1 base; unmatched junction bases: 5. The CDR3 nucleotides read TGTGCCAGCAGTCCCCCGGGACAGGGGAACACTGAAGCTTTCTTT. Its translation: CASSPPGQGNTEAFF.

This chain links TRBV7-2 with TRBJ1-5; D gene ambiguous. CDR1 is SGHTA and CDR2 is FQGNSA in the germline V gene. The germline V and J ends were trimmed by 1 base and 3 bases, with 7 bases remaining between them. There are 14 residues in the CDR3. The CDR3 DNA sequence: TGTGCCAGCAGCTTAGACAGATACAATCAGCCCCAGCATTTT. It is translated as CASSLDRYNQPQHF.

This chain joins TRBV25-1 and TRBJ2-1; unclear D gene. Looked up from germline, CDR1 is MGHDK and CDR2 is SYGVNS. The V end lost 3 bases, the J end lost 7 bases, and 16 bases lay between the germline ends. This CDR3 spans 15 amino acids. The CDR3 nucleotides read TGTGCCAGCAGTGATGGGGTCGACCTAAGGAATGAGCAGTTCTTC. Its translation is CASSDGVDLRNEQFF.

The rearrangement links TRBV19 to TRBJ2-5; 7 bases map to TRBD1. CDR1 is LNHDA and CDR2 is SQIVND in the germline V gene (reference sequence). Trimming took 5 bases from V and 3 from J; bases not matched to a gene: 6. CDR3 length: 14 residues. CDR3 amino acids: CASSSPGQKETQYF. Here the CDR3 DNA reads TGTGCCAGTAGTTCACCGGGACAGAAAGAGACCCAGTACTTC. The whole variable domain, remainder taken from reference TRBV19 and TRBJ2-5, is DGGITQSPKYLFRKEGQNVTLSCEQNLNHDAMYWYRQDPGQGLRLIYYSQIVNDFQKGDIAEGYSVSREKKESFPLTVTSAQKNPTAFYLCASSSPGQKETQYFGPGTRLLVL.

The sample holds a few counts of this clone. The chain couples TRBV19 to TRBJ1-6; D unclear. This CDR3 contains 13 residues. Germline V gene lookup returns CDR1 LNHDA and CDR2 SQIVND (reference sequence). The CDR3 region is CAASEGNFSPLHF. As DNA, the CDR3 is TGTGCGGCCTCGGAGGGAAATTTTTCACCCCTCCACTTT.

The chain uses TRBV28 and TRBJ1-1; TRBD1 aligns across 9 bases. The germline gives CDR1 MDHEN, CDR2 SYDVKM. V lost 4 bases, J lost 3 bases, and 3 bases stayed unmatched. The CDR3 has 14 residues. The CDR3 here is CASSYWDRDTEAFF. CDR3 bases: TGTGCCAGCAGTTATTGGGACAGGGACACTGAAGCTTTCTTT.

V gene TRBV9 combines with J gene TRBJ2-7; tentatively, D is TRBD1 (6 bases). V was shortened by 2 bases and J by 6 bases, with 12 bases between the two germline ends. CDR1 is SGDLS, CDR2 YYNGEE, per germline. The CDR3 is made up of 13 amino acids. CDR3 coding DNA: TGTGCCAGCAGCGTCGAACAGGGTAGCGAGCAGTACTTC. Its protein product is CASSVEQGSEQYF.

J is TRBJ1-4 and V is TRBV9, with 10 positions matching TRBD1. There are 16 residues in the CDR3. Germline assignment: CDR1 SGDLS and CDR2 YYNGEE. V trimming: 4 bases; J trimming: 0 bases; junction bases outside the gene matches: 3. The CDR3: CASSPGTGATNEKLFF. CDR3 sequence (DNA): TGTGCCAGCAGCCCCGGGACAGGGGCAACTAATGAAAAACTGTTTTTT.

CDR3 amino acids: CASSQDWGEQYF. CDR3 nucleotide sequence: TGTGCCAGCAGCCAAGATTGGGGCGAGCAGTACTTC. The chain has TRBV4-2 and TRBJ2-7; D not resolved. The length of the CDR3 is 12 residues. Germline loops: CDR1 LGHNA, CDR2 YNFKEQ. The V end lost 0 bases, the J end lost 6 bases, and 6 bases lay between the germline ends.